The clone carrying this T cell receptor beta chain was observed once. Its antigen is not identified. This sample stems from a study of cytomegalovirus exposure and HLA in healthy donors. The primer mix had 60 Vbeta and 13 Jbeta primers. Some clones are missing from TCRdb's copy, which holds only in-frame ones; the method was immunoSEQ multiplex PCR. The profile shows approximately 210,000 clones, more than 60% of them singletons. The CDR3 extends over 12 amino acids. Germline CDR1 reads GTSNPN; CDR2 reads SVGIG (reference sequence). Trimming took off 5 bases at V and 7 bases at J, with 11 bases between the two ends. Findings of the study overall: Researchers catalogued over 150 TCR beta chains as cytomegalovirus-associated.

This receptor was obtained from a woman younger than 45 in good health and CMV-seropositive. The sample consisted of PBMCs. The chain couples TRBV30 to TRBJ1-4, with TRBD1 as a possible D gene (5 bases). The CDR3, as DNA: TGTGCCTGGGACAGTAGCAGTGAAAAACTGTTTTTT. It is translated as CAWDSSSEKLFF.